The 13 T cell receptor beta chains below all came from one sample that was sequenced in a study of cytomegalovirus exposure and HLA in healthy donors. Both 60 Vbeta primers and 13 Jbeta primers went into the PCR. Here immunoSEQ multiplex PCR was the method, and the copy in TCRdb shows in-frame clones only, minus some. The sample holds 60,000 to 70,000 clones, over 75% seen once. The material sequenced was PBMCs. These receptor sequences come from a woman in her twenties or thirties in good health and CMV-seronegative.

The V gene is TRBV2, the J gene TRBJ2-2; tentative D call: TRBD2 (5 bases). CDR1 and CDR2 (germline): SNHLY, FYNNEI. The germline V and J ends were trimmed by 8 bases and 5 bases, with 18 bases remaining between them. The CDR3 has 15 residues. The CDR3 loop is CASGGPSNPTGELFF. In DNA, the CDR3 is TGTGCCAGCGGAGGCCCGTCTAACCCTACCGGGGAGCTGTTTTTT.

This chain links TRBV30 with TRBJ1-5; D is unresolved. Germline V lookup: CDR1 GTSNPN, CDR2 SVGIG (reference sequence). Deletions cut 4 bases from V and 4 bases from J, with 11 bases between. There are 13 residues in the CDR3. The CDR3 DNA reads TGTGCCTGGAACGGTGGAGGGAATCAGCCCCAGCATTTT. It specifies CAWNGGGNQPQHF.

J is TRBJ2-7 and V is TRBV7-3; D unclear. CDR3 length equals 13 residues. Trimming took off 5 bases at V and 4 bases at J, with 12 bases between the two ends. Germline CDR1 SGHTA, CDR2 FQGTGA. CDR3 region: CASSPTNRYEQYF. The CDR3 DNA follows: TGTGCCAGCAGCCCCACTAACCGGTACGAGCAGTACTTC.

The chain links TRBV9 to TRBJ2-6; weak D call: TRBD1 (5 bases). Germline values: CDR1 SGDLS, CDR2 YYNGEE. This CDR3 contains 14 residues. V shed 3 bases and J shed 2 bases, with 6 bases lying between them. CDR3 bases: TGTGCCAGCAGCGGACAGACTGGGGCCAACGTCCTGACTTTC. This codes for CASSGQTGANVLTF.

The J gene is TRBJ1-1, the V gene TRBV30; D gene unclear. CDR1 and CDR2 from the germline V gene are GTSNPN and SVGIG (reference sequence). The V gene lost 3 bases and the J gene lost 4 bases, with 6 bases spanning the gap. CDR3 length equals 11 residues. The CDR3 DNA is TGTGCCTGGAGGTCGGGCACTGAAGCTTTCTTT. It encodes CAWRSGTEAFF.

The rearrangement uses TRBV30 and TRBJ2-5; unclear D gene. This CDR3 contains 13 residues. Germline assignment: CDR1 GTSNPN and CDR2 SVGIG (reference sequence). The germline V and J ends were trimmed by 3 bases and 3 bases, with 11 bases remaining between them. The CDR3 DNA follows: TGTGCCTGGAGCTCAGTGCCGAAAGAGACCCAGTACTTC. Protein: CAWSSVPKETQYF. The whole variable domain, remainder taken from reference TRBV30 and TRBJ2-5, is SQTIHQWPATLVQPVGSPLSLECTVEGTSNPNLYWYRQAAGRGLQLLFYSVGIGQISSEVPQNLSASRPQDRQFILSSKKLLLSDSGFYLCAWSSVPKETQYFGPGTRLLVL.

The V and J genes are TRBV2 and TRBJ1-6; D is unclear. The ends were cut back, 6 bases at V and 0 bases at J, with 15 bases in the middle. The V gene's germline CDR1 is SNHLY and CDR2 FYNNEI. CDR3 length: 17 residues. The CDR3 loop is CASRGLTESSYNSPLHF. As DNA, the CDR3 is TGTGCCAGCAGGGGCCTCACCGAGAGCTCCTATAATTCACCCCTCCACTTT.

The rearrangement joins TRBV6-6 to TRBJ2-7; 9 bases are a match to TRBD2. The CDR3 is 15 residues long. The germline V gene encodes CDR1 MNHNY and CDR2 SVGAGI (reference sequence). The trim removed 6 bases at V and 0 bases at J, leaving 6 bases unmatched. DNA for the CDR3: TGTGCCAGCAGCCTAGGAGCGGGGGGCTCCTACGAGCAGTACTTC. Protein: CASSLGAGGSYEQYF.

The CDR3 nucleotides are TGCGCCATGCTGGGAGAAAACACCGGGGAGCTGTTTTTT. It specifies CAMLGENTGELFF. V gene TRBV23-1 combines with J gene TRBJ2-2, with D perhaps TRBD2 (5 bases). TRBV23-1 counts as an open reading frame of uncertain function. The ends were cut back, 10 bases at V and 2 bases at J, with 11 bases in the middle. The CDR3 spans 13 residues.

The V call is TRBV10-3, the J call TRBJ1-1; no firm D call. Between the trimmed V and J ends, which lost 4 bases and 1 base, there was a span of 7 bases. CDR3 length: 13 amino acids. The germline CDR1 and CDR2 sequences are ENHRY and SYGVKD. In nucleotides, the CDR3 is TGTGCCATCAGTGTGCAGGAGAACACTGAAGCTTTCTTT. This encodes CAISVQENTEAFF.

This rearrangement joins TRBV10-2 to TRBJ2-7, with 7 bases lining up with TRBD2. Losses at the gene ends were 6 bases for V and 3 bases for J; bases not matched to a gene: 8. Germline-derived CDR1 and CDR2 are WSHSY and SAAADI. The CDR3 is made up of 14 amino acids. The CDR3 DNA is TGCGCCAGCAGACTGGGAGGGGAAATCTACGAGCAGTACTTC. Translation: CASRLGGEIYEQYF.

This chain uses TRBV2 with TRBJ2-7; 8 nucleotides line up with TRBD2. Germline V lookup: CDR1 SNHLY, CDR2 FYNNEI. The length of the CDR3 is 13 residues. V lost 5 bases and J lost 3; bases outside the gene matches: 3. This chain's CDR3 is CASSYGTSYEQYF. The DNA for the CDR3 is TGTGCCAGCAGTTATGGGACTAGCTACGAGCAGTACTTC.

About this clone: The final CDR3 position lacks the conserved phenylalanine or tryptophan, pointing to a likely read error. The chain employs TRBV19 and TRBJ1-2; D is undetermined. V was cut by 3 bases and J by 5 bases, with 10 bases left in between. Looked up from germline, CDR1 is LNHDA and CDR2 is SQIVND (reference sequence). This CDR3 contains 13 residues. CDR3: CASSIGPTYGYTV. The CDR3, as DNA: TGTGCCAGTAGTATTGGGCCGACGTATGGCTACACCGTC.